This T cell receptor beta chain was identified in a study of blood T cells in healthy people across ages. With regard to this clonotype: Its target is not known.

Using a J-beta primer mix together with a sample-barcoded 5' primer, a second PCR was run for about 7 to 12 cycles. MiXCR, applied by TCRdb to the 5' RACE reads, yields one record per CDR3 protein. The sample lists about 780,000 distinct CDR3 sequences, about half occurring once. Losses at the gene ends were 2 bases for V and 4 bases for J; bases not matched to a gene: 4. Germline V gene sequence: CDR1 MGHDK, CDR2 SYGVNS. CDR3 length: 15 residues. Points from the study as a whole: TCR beta diversity was tightly associated with the proportion of naive T cells.

The specimen sequenced was blood. The J gene is TRBJ2-1, the V gene TRBV25-1; 8 bases map to TRBD2. This receptor was taken from a man older than 75 in good health. CDR3 DNA sequence: TGTGCCAGCAGTGAAGCCGGGACTAGTTACAATGAGCAGTTCTTC. Translation gives CASSEAGTSYNEQFF.